The rows below give T cell receptor beta chains drawn from one sample of a study of human T cells and chemical hapten exposure. MiXCR, applied by TCRdb to the RACE reads, yields one record per CDR3 protein. The sample lists approximately 89,000 distinct CDR3 sequences, about 10% occurring once. Sequencing was performed on whole blood, taken in connection with sensitization to the hapten diphenylcyclopropenone (DPC). The receptors were gathered from a woman aged 25-40 years with alopecia areata. Some clones in this sample may be carry-over from other donors' samples. Each CDR3 is given with its conserved first and last residue. D genes are given only for firm matches. Size tells how often a clone was seen (once, few, many) or the class of an expanded clone, and some rows leave it out.

abundance | j_gene | len | d_gene | v_gene | CDR3nt | CDR3aa
- | TRBJ1-2 | 12 | - | TRBV3-1 | TGTGCCAGCAGCCAAGATCTCTATGGCTACACCTTC | CASSQDLYGYTF
many | TRBJ1-1 | 14 | - | TRBV29-1 | TGCAGCGTCGAGATGGTACCAGGGGAGACTGAAGCTTTCTTT | CSVEMVPGETEAFF
many | TRBJ1-2 | 13 | - | TRBV6-2/TRBV6-3 | TGTGCCAGCAGTTACGGGCAGCTTTATGGCTACACCTTC | CASSYGQLYGYTF
many | TRBJ1-1 | 14 | TRBD1 | TRBV30 | TGTGCCTGGAGTGTGGGCAGGGGGGACACTGAAGCTTTCTTT | CAWSVGRGDTEAFF
many | TRBJ1-6 | 13 | TRBD1 | TRBV20-1 | TGCAGTGCTTCGACAGGGGGTAATTCACCCCTCCACTTT | CSASTGGNSPLHF
many | TRBJ1-2 | 14 | - | TRBV11-2 | TGTGCCAGCAGCAATTACAGGGAAGCGGGAGGCTACACCTTC | CASSNYREAGGYTF
many | TRBJ1-1 | 14 | - | TRBV7-9 | TGTGCCAGCAGCCGCGGGGTACCTAACACTGAAGCTTTCTTT | CASSRGVPNTEAFF
many | TRBJ2-7 | 14 | TRBD2 | TRBV9 | TGTGCCAGCAGCGGCACCGGGACTAGCGGTTTCCAGTACTTC | CASSGTGTSGFQYF
few | TRBJ1-5 | 11 | - | TRBV28 | TGTGCCAGCAGTTTAGTGGGGCCCCAGCATTTT | CASSLVGPQHF
many | TRBJ2-1 | 16 | TRBD1 | TRBV9 | TGTGCCAGCAGCTCCATGGGGGACAGGGAGTACAATGAGCAGTTCTTC | CASSSMGDREYNEQFF
- | TRBJ1-1 | 14 | TRBD1 | TRBV28 | TGTGCCAGCAAAACCGGACAGGGGGATACTGAAGCTTTCTTT | CASKTGQGDTEAFF
many | TRBJ2-3 | 13 | - | TRBV7-9 | TGTGCCAGCAGCGACCGGGACCCAGATACGCAGTATTTT | CASSDRDPDTQYF
- | TRBJ2-1 | 17 | - | TRBV4-3 | TGCGCCAGCAGCCAAGACGTTTCGCGGGTCTCCTACAATGAGCAGTTCTTC | CASSQDVSRVSYNEQFF
- | TRBJ2-3 | 14 | - | TRBV7-8 | TGTGCCAGCAGCTTAGTACTGTTGGGGGCTACGCAGTATTTT | CASSLVLLGATQYF
few | TRBJ1-2 | 13 | TRBD1 | TRBV2 | TGTGCCAGCAATAAGGACAGGGACTATGGCTACACCTTC | CASNKDRDYGYTF
few | TRBJ2-5 | 11 | - | TRBV9 | TGTGCCAGCAGCCGGGAAGAGACCCAGTACTTC | CASSREETQYF
many | TRBJ2-1 | 15 | TRBD2 | TRBV6-4 | TGTGCCAGCAGTGACAGAAGCGGGGGGTACAATGAGCAGTTCTTC | CASSDRSGGYNEQFF
- | TRBJ1-5 | 14 | TRBD1 | TRBV6-2/TRBV6-3 | TGTGCCAGCAGTTCAACAGGGGGTACTCAGCCCCAGCATTTT | CASSSTGGTQPQHF
few | TRBJ2-4 | 15 | - | TRBV6-2/TRBV6-3 | TGTGCCAGCAGTTACTCTAGCAGGACCAAAAACATTCAGTACTTC | CASSYSSRTKNIQYF
many | TRBJ2-1 | 12 | - | TRBV7-2 | TGTGCCAGCAGCTCGGTATCGCGTGAGCAGTTCTTC | CASSSVSREQFF
many | TRBJ1-2 | 15 | - | TRBV28 | TGTGCCAGCACCGTCTCTGTAGGGTCTCCCTATGGCTACACCTTC | CASTVSVGSPYGYTF
- | TRBJ2-4 | 15 | TRBD2 | TRBV7-2 | TGTGCCAGCAGCTTAGTTGGGGGGGATATAAACATTCAGTACTTC | CASSLVGGDINIQYF
many | TRBJ1-3 | 14 | - | TRBV14 | TGTGCCAGCAGCCATGGCGGTGCTGGAAACACCATATATTTT | CASSHGGAGNTIYF
many | TRBJ1-6 | 14 | - | TRBV5-4 | TGTGCCAGCAGCCAGGGTATCGTTAATTCACCCCTCCACTTT | CASSQGIVNSPLHF
- | TRBJ2-5 | 14 | TRBD2 | TRBV7-2 | TGTGCCAGCAGGCCCGGGACTAGCCTAGAGACCCAGTACTTC | CASRPGTSLETQYF
many | TRBJ1-1 | 15 | - | TRBV29-1 | TGCAGCACCCCGGGTCATGGCAGGGCGATCACTGAAGCTTTCTTT | CSTPGHGRAITEAFF
many | TRBJ2-1 | 15 | TRBD2 | TRBV28 | TGTGCCAGCAGTGTCTCCGGGACTAGATTCGACGAGCAGTTCTTC | CASSVSGTRFDEQFF
few | TRBJ1-1 | 11 | - | TRBV27 | TGTGCCAGCAGTTTCGGCCCCCGAGCTTTCTTT | CASSFGPRAFF
many | TRBJ1-1 | 14 | - | TRBV4-2 | TGTGCCAGCAGCCTAGCAGGGGCCGATACTGAAGCTTTCTTT | CASSLAGADTEAFF
many | TRBJ2-3 | 15 | TRBD2 | TRBV10-3 | TGTGCCATCAGTGAGTCCGGGAGGCCCACAGATACGCAGTATTTT | CAISESGRPTDTQYF
- | TRBJ2-7 | 16 | TRBD1 | TRBV6-5 | TGTGCCAGCAGTTACCGACCGGGACAGAGAGCCTACGAGCAGTACTTC | CASSYRPGQRAYEQYF
many | TRBJ2-7 | 14 | TRBD2 | TRBV6-2/TRBV6-3 | TGTGCCAGCAGTTCAGCGGGAAGCTCCTACGAGCAGTACTTC | CASSSAGSSYEQYF
- | TRBJ2-5 | 13 | - | TRBV11-1 | TGTGCCAGCAGCCCCGGAGGACAAGAGACCCAGTACTTC | CASSPGGQETQYF
many | TRBJ2-5 | 15 | - | TRBV18 | TGTGCCAGCTCACTCATACAGACAGTAGGAGAGACCCAGTACTTC | CASSLIQTVGETQYF
many | TRBJ1-2 | 14 | TRBD1 | TRBV5-1 | TGCGCCAGCAGCTTGGGACAGGGGCCCTATGGCTACACCTTC | CASSLGQGPYGYTF
many | TRBJ2-1 | 17 | TRBD2 | TRBV20-1 | TGCAGTGCTAGATCCCGGACTAGCGGAGGCTCCTACAATGAGCAGTTCTTC | CSARSRTSGGSYNEQFF
- | TRBJ2-3 | 17 | TRBD2 | TRBV7-8 | TGTGCCAGCAGCCGCAGTCGAGTAGCGGGATTGACAGATACGCAGTATTTT | CASSRSRVAGLTDTQYF
- | TRBJ1-1 | 12 | - | TRBV30 | TGTGCCTGGAATAAGTTGAACACTGAAGCTTTCTTT | CAWNKLNTEAFF
many | TRBJ1-5 | 15 | TRBD1 | TRBV18 | TGTGCCAGCTCCCAACAGGGGGTTAGCAATCAGCCCCAGCATTTT | CASSQQGVSNQPQHF
- | TRBJ1-1 | 13 | - | TRBV6-5 | TGTGCCAGCCTTCAACGAGGGGCCAGTGAAGCTTTCTTT | CASLQRGASEAFF
many | TRBJ2-5 | 14 | - | TRBV12-3/TRBV12-4 | TGTGCCAGCAGTTACTTGGTTGGGCGTTCGGCCCAGTACTTC | CASSYLVGRSAQYF
many | TRBJ2-3 | 11 | - | TRBV20-1 | TGCAGTGCCCCTGGGACAGATACGCAGTATTTT | CSAPGTDTQYF
many | TRBJ2-1 | 18 | TRBD2 | TRBV11-2 | TGTGCCAGCAGTTTGGGACTAGCGGGAGTAAAGTCCTACAATGAGCAGTTCTTC | CASSLGLAGVKSYNEQFF
many | TRBJ2-6 | 13 | - | TRBV29-1 | TGCAGCGTTGAAGAATCTGGGGCCAACGTCCTGACTTTC | CSVEESGANVLTF
- | TRBJ1-6 | 14 | TRBD1 | TRBV5-1 | TGCGCCAGCAGCTTGGAGGGGGCGAATTCACCCCTCCACTTT | CASSLEGANSPLHF
many | TRBJ1-6 | 15 | TRBD1 | TRBV6-6 | TGTGCCAGCAGTTCAGGACAGGTAGATAATTCACCCCTCCACTTT | CASSSGQVDNSPLHF
many | TRBJ2-1 | 14 | TRBD2 | TRBV10-2 | TGCGCCAGCAGTCTAGCGGGAGGGCTTGGTGAGCAGTTCTTC | CASSLAGGLGEQFF
many | TRBJ2-7 | 15 | TRBD1 | TRBV6-5 | TGTGCCAGCAGTCCCGGGACAGGGGCAAGGTACGAGCAGTACTTC | CASSPGTGARYEQYF
many | TRBJ1-1 | 15 | TRBD1 | TRBV6-2/TRBV6-3 | TGTGCCAGCAGTCAGATCAGGACAGGGGTGACTGAAGCTTTCTTT | CASSQIRTGVTEAFF
once | TRBJ2-3 | 12 | - | TRBV7-9 | TGTGCCAGCAGGTCCCAGGGGAAGGGGCAGTATTTT | CASRSQGKGQYF
- | TRBJ2-3 | 13 | TRBD1 | TRBV5-5 | TGTGCCAGCAGCGGACAGGGGGGAGATACGCAGTATTTT | CASSGQGGDTQYF
many | TRBJ2-1 | 15 | TRBD2 | TRBV11-3 | TGTGCCAGCAGCATAACTAGCGGCGTCTACAATGAGCAGTTCTTC | CASSITSGVYNEQFF
few | TRBJ2-1 | 14 | - | TRBV11-3 | TGTGCCAGCAGCTTAGGGGCCCAAAACAATGAGCAGTTCTTC | CASSLGAQNNEQFF
few | TRBJ1-2 | 14 | TRBD1 | TRBV12-5 | TGTGCTAGTGGCTGGACAGGGGGGATCTATGGCTACACCTTC | CASGWTGGIYGYTF